This is a list of T cell receptor beta chains from one sample in a study of shared clonotypes between healthy human individuals. The table came from immunoSEQ multiplex PCR; TCRdb's copy has only in-frame clones and leaves some out. The data show about 2,100,000 clones, 90% to 95% seen once. Sequenced sample: naive CD8+ T cells from PBMCs. These receptors originate from a man aged 18 to 30 in good health. Some clones in this sample may be carry-over from other donors' samples. Both conserved end residues are part of each CDR3. A D gene is named only where the DNA matches it firmly. Part of the rows lack a size; the others show once, few, many or a class for expanded clones.

length	V	size	D	J	DNA	CDR3
14	TRBV9	-	TRBD2	TRBJ2-7	TGTGCCAGCAGCGTAGGCGGGGGGACCTACGAGCAGTACTTC	CASSVGGGTYEQYF
16	TRBV5-4	-	TRBD1	TRBJ2-7	TGTGCCAGCAGCGATAACTCCGGGACAGGGATCTACGAGCAGTACTTC	CASSDNSGTGIYEQYF
16	TRBV7-9	-	-	TRBJ1-4	TGTGCCAGCATCCTGAGCCGCGGCTCTGGGAGAGAAAAACTGTTTTTT	CASILSRGSGREKLFF
13	TRBV19	-	TRBD1	TRBJ1-1	TGTGCCAGTAGTCCACAGGGGGACACTGAAGCTTTCTTT	CASSPQGDTEAFF
14	TRBV27	once	TRBD2	TRBJ2-7	TGTGCCAGCAGTTTACGGGGGGAGGCCTACGAGCAGTACTTC	CASSLRGEAYEQYF
16	TRBV23-1	-	TRBD1	TRBJ2-7	TGCGCCAGCAGGGGGCCGGGACAGGACTTATGTGGGGAGCAGTACTTC	CASRGPGQDLCGEQYF
18	TRBV27	-	TRBD1	TRBJ1-4	TGTGCCAGCAGGATTGGGACAGGGGGATTAATCACTAATGAAAAACTGTTTTTT	CASRIGTGGLITNEKLFF
16	TRBV6-5	-	-	TRBJ2-1	TGTGCCAGCAGTTACCGGGCCCTGAGCTCCTACAATGAGCAGTTCTTC	CASSYRALSSYNEQFF
17	TRBV5-1	-	-	TRBJ2-6	TGCGCCAGCAGCTTGGCCGTCCTGGGAGCTGGGGCCAACGTCCTGACTTTC	CASSLAVLGAGANVLTF
13	TRBV7-8	-	TRBD1	TRBJ2-1	TGTGCCAGCAGCTATGACAGGGGGCATGAGCAGTTCTTC	CASSYDRGHEQFF
17	TRBV9	-	TRBD1	TRBJ1-1	TGTGCCAGCAGCTTCATCGACAGGGGGTTTATGAACACTGAAGCTTTCTTT	CASSFIDRGFMNTEAFF
16	TRBV15	-	-	TRBJ2-5	TGTGCCACCAGCAGAGATCCCTCCGACAGGAAAGAGACCCAGTACTTC	CATSRDPSDRKETQYF
15	TRBV15	-	-	TRBJ1-5	TGTGCCACCAGCAGGACAGTCGAAAGCAATCAGCCCCAGCATTTT	CATSRTVESNQPQHF
15	TRBV7-9	-	TRBD2	TRBJ2-1	TGTGCCAGCAGCTATCCGCTAGCGGGCTACAATGAGCAGTTCTTC	CASSYPLAGYNEQFF
14	TRBV28	once	-	TRBJ2-3	TGTGCCAGCAGTAAATGGGGCAGGCCAGATACGCAGTATTTT	CASSKWGRPDTQYF
17	TRBV10-3	-	TRBD2	TRBJ2-7	TGTGCCATCAGTGACTCTCGGGGGACTAGCGGGACCTACGAGCAGTACTTC	CAISDSRGTSGTYEQYF
15	TRBV6-5	once	TRBD2	TRBJ2-1	TGTGCCAGCAGTCCCCTGGTCGGGGGGGACAATGAGCAGTTCTTC	CASSPLVGGDNEQFF
15	TRBV13	-	TRBD1	TRBJ1-2	TGTGCCAGCAGCTTAGGCCCAGGGGGGGACTATGGCTACACCTTC	CASSLGPGGDYGYTF
17	TRBV4-2	-	-	TRBJ1-3	TGTGCCAGCAGCCAAGTTGGGGGACCGATCTCTGGAAACACCATATATTTT	CASSQVGGPISGNTIYF
14	TRBV28	once	-	TRBJ2-5	TGTGCCAGCAGCCGGCCCGGGTACCAAGAGACCCAGTACTTC	CASSRPGYQETQYF
15	TRBV9	-	TRBD1	TRBJ2-3	TGTGCCAGCAGCGGGGGACAGTGGGGCACAGATACGCAGTATTTT	CASSGGQWGTDTQYF
17	TRBV9	-	TRBD1	TRBJ2-1	TGTGCCAGCAGTCCGGGACAGGGTTTTGAGGAAGCTCATGAGCAGTTCTTC	CASSPGQGFEEAHEQFF
19	TRBV2	once	TRBD1	TRBJ1-4	TGTGCCAGCAGTGTGGCAGGTGGGACAGATAGTTTTGTGGAAGAAAAACTGTTTTTT	CASSVAGGTDSFVEEKLFF
15	TRBV5-1	-	-	TRBJ2-1	TGCGCCAGCAGCGAGCCAGCTCTCTCCTACAATGAGCAGTTCTTC	CASSEPALSYNEQFF
13	TRBV6-6	few	-	TRBJ2-2	TGTGCCAGCAATCGCCAGCTTTCCGGGGAGCTGTTTTTT	CASNRQLSGELFF
15	TRBV13	-	TRBD2	TRBJ2-7	TGTGCCAGCAGCGCCGGGACTAGCGGTTCCTACGAGCAGTACTTC	CASSAGTSGSYEQYF